These T cell receptor beta chains were read from a single sample in a study of control samples from healthy donors and cancer patients. Assay: immunoSEQ multiplex PCR; the TCRdb copy retains only in-frame clones and omits some. The data show 73,000 or so clones, about 88% seen once. The sequenced sample was blood. All receptors come from a woman aged 45-65 years in good health. Both conserved end residues are part of each CDR3. The D gene is left open where the match is weak.

>TRBV28|TRBD2|TRBJ2-5
CASSPGLAGLQETQYF
TGTGCCAGCAGTCCAGGACTAGCGGGACTTCAAGAGACCCAGTACTTC
>TRBV5-4|-|TRBJ1-1
CASSLPDRVRNTEAFF
TGTGCCAGCAGCTTACCGGACAGAGTAAGAAACACTGAAGCTTTCTTT
>TRBV30|-|TRBJ1-1
CAWSIPGGWDTEAFF
TGTGCCTGGAGTATCCCCGGGGGGTGGGACACTGAAGCTTTCTTT
>TRBV4-2|TRBD1|TRBJ2-7
CASSQETGTGYEQYF
TGTGCCAGCAGCCAAGAAACCGGGACAGGCTACGAGCAGTACTTC
>TRBV29-1|-|TRBJ2-1
CSVEGDWGYNEQFF
TGCAGCGTTGAGGGGGACTGGGGTTACAATGAGCAGTTCTTC
>TRBV5-1|-|TRBJ2-1
CASSPARGVVDEQFF
TGCGCCAGCAGCCCGGCAAGGGGTGTGGTTGATGAGCAGTTCTTC
>TRBV3-1/TRBV3-2|-|TRBJ2-3
CASSQVLTDADGIPTDTQYF
TGTGCCAGCAGCCAAGTCTTGACCGATGCCGACGGCATCCCCACAGATACGCAGTATTTT
>TRBV12-3/TRBV12-4|-|TRBJ2-1
CASSLREYNEQFF
TGTGCCAGCAGCCTCAGGGAGTACAATGAGCAGTTCTTC
>TRBV19|TRBD1|TRBJ1-2
CATSGGDRGRRGYTF
TGTGCCACCTCCGGGGGGGACAGGGGGCGCCGGGGCTACACCTTC
>TRBV5-5|-|TRBJ1-1
CASSWWGVNTEAFF
TGTGCCAGCAGCTGGTGGGGGGTGAACACTGAAGCTTTCTTT
>TRBV9|TRBD1|TRBJ2-1
CASSAGQGRDNEQFF
TGTGCCAGCAGCGCAGGACAGGGTCGGGACAATGAGCAGTTCTTC
>TRBV5-1|TRBD1|TRBJ2-1
CASRLGKDREFF
TGCGCCAGCAGACTGGGCAAGGACAGGGAGTTCTTC
>TRBV4-1|-|TRBJ2-7
CASSQQGEFYEQYF
TGCGCCAGCAGCCAGCAAGGAGAGTTCTACGAGCAGTACTTC
>TRBV5-1|TRBD2|TRBJ2-3
CASSLNLAGEDTQYF
TGCGCCAGCAGCTTGAATCTAGCGGGAGAAGATACGCAGTATTTT
>TRBV29-1|TRBD1|TRBJ1-4
CSVQTGEKLFF
TGCAGCGTTCAGACAGGGGAAAAACTGTTTTTT
>TRBV2|-|TRBJ2-1
CASKGYNEQFF
TGTGCCAGCAAGGGCTACAATGAGCAGTTCTTC
>TRBV2|TRBD1|TRBJ1-5
CASSGTGRNQPQHF
TGTGCCAGCAGTGGGACAGGACGCAATCAGCCCCAGCATTTT
>TRBV19|TRBD1|TRBJ1-5
CASRDRGDQPQHF
TGTGCCAGTAGGGACAGGGGGGATCAGCCCCAGCATTTT
>TRBV5-1|TRBD1|TRBJ1-6
CASSLSGGRGNSPLHF
TGCGCCAGCAGCTTGTCAGGGGGAAGGGGCAATTCACCCCTCCACTTT
>TRBV14|-|TRBJ2-4
CASSQDPNGNIQYF
TGTGCCAGCAGCCAAGATCCTAATGGGAACATTCAGTACTTC
>TRBV6-6|-|TRBJ2-5
CASRRGADETQYF
TGTGCCAGCAGAAGGGGGGCAGATGAGACCCAGTACTTC